This passage covers 14 T cell receptor beta chains from one sample sequenced in a study of shared clonotypes between healthy human individuals. Naive CD8 cells, CD45RO-negative and positively selected for CCR7, excluded terminally differentiated effector memory CD45RA+ cells. Sequencing was performed with immunoSEQ multiplex PCR; in TCRdb, only in-frame clones are kept and a portion is missing. Of roughly 590,000 clones listed, over 95% were seen once; the top ten hold around 0.11%. The sequenced sample was naive CD8+ T cells sorted from blood. Receptors were obtained from a woman in her thirties in good health.

The V call is TRBV11-2, the J call TRBJ1-1; maybe TRBD1 (6 bases). CDR3 length: 17 residues. V gave up 0 bases and J gave up 0 bases, with 14 bases separating them. Germline values: CDR1 SGHAT, CDR2 FQNNGV. The chain's CDR3 is CASSLDLRRGMNTEAFF. The CDR3 DNA reads as TGTGCCAGCAGCTTAGATCTCAGGAGGGGGATGAACACTGAAGCTTTCTTT.

The chain uses TRBV7-9 and TRBJ1-3; no reliable D call. V lost 8 bases and J 5 bases, leaving 16 bases between the germline ends. Germline CDR1 is SEHNR and CDR2 is FQNEAQ (reference sequence). This CDR3 is built from 14 residues. CDR3 loop: CASEDPFPRNTIYF. The CDR3 bases are TGTGCCAGCGAGGACCCCTTCCCCAGAAACACCATATATTTT.

This chain connects TRBV15 to TRBJ1-5; D ambiguous. Looked up from germline, CDR1 is LNHNV and CDR2 is YYDKDF (reference sequence). V was trimmed by 5 bases and J by 0 bases, leaving 11 bases between them. CDR3 length equals 15 residues. Written as DNA, the CDR3 is TGTGCCACCAGCGTCCGGGGTTATAGCAATCAGCCCCAGCATTTT. Protein: CATSVRGYSNQPQHF.

This rearrangement joins TRBV28 to TRBJ2-1, with 10 bases identical to TRBD2. The CDR3 runs 13 residues. Trimming cost V 5 bases and J 10 bases; bases outside gene matches: 5. Germline V gene data show CDR1 as MDHEN and CDR2 as SYDVKM. The CDR3: CASSLAGVREQFF. The CDR3 region has the DNA TGTGCCAGCAGTCTAGCGGGAGTACGGGAGCAGTTCTTC.

The genes are TRBV7-8 and TRBJ2-7; the D is unclear. The CDR3 has 13 amino acids. The germline gives CDR1 SGHVS, CDR2 FQNEAQ. V lost 1 base, J lost 5 bases, and 9 bases lay in between. CDR3 nucleotide sequence: TGTGCCAGCAGCTTAGTCCAGTTTGACGAGCAGTACTTC. Amino acids: CASSLVQFDEQYF.

The chain has TRBV27 and TRBJ2-5; D tentatively fits TRBD1 or TRBD2 (6 bases each). Looked up from germline, CDR1 is MNHEY and CDR2 is SMNVEV (reference sequence). Trimming removed 5 bases at V and 5 bases at J, with 18 bases between. The CDR3 is 15 residues long. The CDR3 DNA is TGTGCCAGCAGTCCGGGGGCGACTAGTACGGAGACCCAGTACTTC. It is translated as CASSPGATSTETQYF.

This clone was recorded a few times. V and J are TRBV4-1 and TRBJ1-2; weak D call: TRBD1 (6 bases). CDR3 length equals 16 residues. V lost 0 bases and J 7 bases, leaving 18 bases between the germline ends. CDR1 and CDR2 (germline): MGHRA, YSYEKL. Here the CDR3 DNA reads TGCGCCAGCAGCCAAGAGGAGCAGGGACAATTCCTTGGCTACACCTTC. Translated, it gives CASSQEEQGQFLGYTF.

This clone was picked up one time. The chain links TRBV28 to TRBJ2-1; D might be TRBD2 (5 bases). V lost 8 bases to trimming and J lost 6 bases, with 14 bases between them. CDR3 length: 13 amino acids. Germline V CDR1 and CDR2: MDHEN, SYDVKM. CDR3 nucleotides: TGTGCCAGCGGCGGGTTTCTCTCCAATGAGCAGTTCTTC. Translated, it gives CASGGFLSNEQFF.

The chain recombines TRBV7-8 with TRBJ2-7; tentatively, D is TRBD2 (5 bases). The CDR3 spans 15 residues. Deletions cut 0 bases from V and 1 base from J, with 10 bases between. The germline CDR1 and CDR2 sequences are SGHVS and FQNEAQ. The CDR3 coding sequence is TGTGCCAGCAGCTTAGCGGAGGAGCGGTCCTACGAGCAGTACTTC. Its translation: CASSLAEERSYEQYF.

CDR3 coding DNA: TGTGCCAGCAGTTTTACAGGGAGTGAGCAGTTCTTC. Translating gives CASSFTGSEQFF. The gene calls are TRBV27 and TRBJ2-1; perhaps TRBD1 as D (6 bases). The CDR3 sequence is 12 residues long. Germline V gene lookup returns CDR1 MNHEY and CDR2 SMNVEV (reference sequence). V was pared by 3 bases and J by 9 bases, with 9 bases between.

The chain is built from TRBV28 and TRBJ2-7; D is ambiguous. Deletions cut 2 bases from V and 6 bases from J, with 20 bases between. Germline lookup yields CDR1 MDHEN and CDR2 SYDVKM. This CDR3 spans 16 amino acids. The CDR3 spells CASSLAIVWGRGEQYF. The CDR3 bases are TGTGCCAGCAGTTTAGCAATAGTTTGGGGTCGCGGCGAGCAGTACTTC.

This rearrangement joins TRBV28 to TRBJ1-2; weak D call: TRBD1 (5 bases). The CDR3 loop spans 15 amino acids. Germline V gives CDR1 MDHEN, CDR2 SYDVKM. The V end lost 5 bases, the J end lost 4 bases, and 17 bases lay between the germline ends. The CDR3 DNA follows: TGTGCCAGCAGTCCCCTGGAGGGGACCGCCTATGGCTACACCTTC. Its translation: CASSPLEGTAYGYTF.

V and J are TRBV27 and TRBJ2-7; no clear D gene. The V end was cut by 8 bases, the J end by 3 bases, with 11 bases between. The CDR3 covers 12 residues. The germline V gene encodes CDR1 MNHEY and CDR2 SMNVEV (reference sequence). CDR3 region: CASQDEGYEQYF. The CDR3 nucleotides read TGTGCCAGCCAGGACGAAGGCTACGAGCAGTACTTC.

This chain's CDR3 is CASTLAAGGDTQYF. In DNA form, the CDR3 reads TGTGCCAGTACACTCGCTGCCGGGGGAGATACGCAGTATTTT. The rearrangement links TRBV19 to TRBJ2-3, with D possibly being TRBD2 (6 bases). Trimming pared 7 bases from V and 5 bases from J, leaving 16 bases between. The CDR3 is 14 residues long. Germline-derived CDR1 and CDR2 are LNHDA and SQIVND (reference sequence).